This record looks at one T cell receptor (beta chain) sequence and its context. Its specificity is not known. A read error may account for a junction end that differs from germline. The data are from a study of identical twins. The study, taken as a whole, reports: Those out-of-frame alpha sequences shared by twins showed an excess of low generation probability.

The CDR3 consists of 18 residues. After template switching added a universal primer site, the resulting cDNA carried unique molecular identifiers. TCRdb reprocessed the 5' RACE reads with MiXCR, giving one entry per CDR3 protein. The top ten hold around 3% of the sample, which has 250,000 or so distinct CDR3 sequences, about 9% seen once. Separately, the same data were catalogued under a study of yellow fever vaccine responses in identical twins.

The rearrangement links TRBV12-3 or TRBV12-4 to TRBJ2-6; D perhaps matches TRBD2 (5 bases). This receptor was identified in a woman aged 18-30 years in good health. The source material was CD8+ T cells sorted from blood. CDR3 in amino acids: CAISLATPARSGANVLTF. Written as DNA, the CDR3 is TGTGCCATCAGTTTAGCGACACCAGCCAGATCTGGGGCCAACGTCCTGACTTTC.